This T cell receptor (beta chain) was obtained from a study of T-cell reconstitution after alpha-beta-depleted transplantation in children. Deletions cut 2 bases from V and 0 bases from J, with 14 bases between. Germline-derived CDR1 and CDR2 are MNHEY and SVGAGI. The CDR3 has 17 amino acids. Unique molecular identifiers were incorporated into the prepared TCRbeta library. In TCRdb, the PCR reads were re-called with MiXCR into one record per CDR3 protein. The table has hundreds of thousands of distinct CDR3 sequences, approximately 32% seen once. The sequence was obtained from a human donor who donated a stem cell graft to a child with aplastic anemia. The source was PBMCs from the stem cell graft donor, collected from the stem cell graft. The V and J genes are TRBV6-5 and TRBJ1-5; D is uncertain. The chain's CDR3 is CASSYVAKTYSNQPQHF. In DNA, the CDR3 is TGTGCCAGCAGTTACGTGGCGAAGACTTATAGCAATCAGCCCCAGCATTTT.